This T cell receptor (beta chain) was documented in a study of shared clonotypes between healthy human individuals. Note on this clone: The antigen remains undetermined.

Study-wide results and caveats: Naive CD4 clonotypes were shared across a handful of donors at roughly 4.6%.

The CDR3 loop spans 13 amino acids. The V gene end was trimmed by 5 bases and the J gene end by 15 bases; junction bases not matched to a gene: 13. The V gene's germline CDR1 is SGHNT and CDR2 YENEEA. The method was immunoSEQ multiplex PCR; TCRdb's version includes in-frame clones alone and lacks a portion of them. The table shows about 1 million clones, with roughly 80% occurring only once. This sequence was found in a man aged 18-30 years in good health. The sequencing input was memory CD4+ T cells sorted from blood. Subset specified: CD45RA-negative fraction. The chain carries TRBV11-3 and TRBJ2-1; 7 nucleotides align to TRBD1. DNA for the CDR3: TGTGCCAGCAGCCTCACACAGGGGCAGTGGTGGTTCTTC. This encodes CASSLTQGQWWFF.